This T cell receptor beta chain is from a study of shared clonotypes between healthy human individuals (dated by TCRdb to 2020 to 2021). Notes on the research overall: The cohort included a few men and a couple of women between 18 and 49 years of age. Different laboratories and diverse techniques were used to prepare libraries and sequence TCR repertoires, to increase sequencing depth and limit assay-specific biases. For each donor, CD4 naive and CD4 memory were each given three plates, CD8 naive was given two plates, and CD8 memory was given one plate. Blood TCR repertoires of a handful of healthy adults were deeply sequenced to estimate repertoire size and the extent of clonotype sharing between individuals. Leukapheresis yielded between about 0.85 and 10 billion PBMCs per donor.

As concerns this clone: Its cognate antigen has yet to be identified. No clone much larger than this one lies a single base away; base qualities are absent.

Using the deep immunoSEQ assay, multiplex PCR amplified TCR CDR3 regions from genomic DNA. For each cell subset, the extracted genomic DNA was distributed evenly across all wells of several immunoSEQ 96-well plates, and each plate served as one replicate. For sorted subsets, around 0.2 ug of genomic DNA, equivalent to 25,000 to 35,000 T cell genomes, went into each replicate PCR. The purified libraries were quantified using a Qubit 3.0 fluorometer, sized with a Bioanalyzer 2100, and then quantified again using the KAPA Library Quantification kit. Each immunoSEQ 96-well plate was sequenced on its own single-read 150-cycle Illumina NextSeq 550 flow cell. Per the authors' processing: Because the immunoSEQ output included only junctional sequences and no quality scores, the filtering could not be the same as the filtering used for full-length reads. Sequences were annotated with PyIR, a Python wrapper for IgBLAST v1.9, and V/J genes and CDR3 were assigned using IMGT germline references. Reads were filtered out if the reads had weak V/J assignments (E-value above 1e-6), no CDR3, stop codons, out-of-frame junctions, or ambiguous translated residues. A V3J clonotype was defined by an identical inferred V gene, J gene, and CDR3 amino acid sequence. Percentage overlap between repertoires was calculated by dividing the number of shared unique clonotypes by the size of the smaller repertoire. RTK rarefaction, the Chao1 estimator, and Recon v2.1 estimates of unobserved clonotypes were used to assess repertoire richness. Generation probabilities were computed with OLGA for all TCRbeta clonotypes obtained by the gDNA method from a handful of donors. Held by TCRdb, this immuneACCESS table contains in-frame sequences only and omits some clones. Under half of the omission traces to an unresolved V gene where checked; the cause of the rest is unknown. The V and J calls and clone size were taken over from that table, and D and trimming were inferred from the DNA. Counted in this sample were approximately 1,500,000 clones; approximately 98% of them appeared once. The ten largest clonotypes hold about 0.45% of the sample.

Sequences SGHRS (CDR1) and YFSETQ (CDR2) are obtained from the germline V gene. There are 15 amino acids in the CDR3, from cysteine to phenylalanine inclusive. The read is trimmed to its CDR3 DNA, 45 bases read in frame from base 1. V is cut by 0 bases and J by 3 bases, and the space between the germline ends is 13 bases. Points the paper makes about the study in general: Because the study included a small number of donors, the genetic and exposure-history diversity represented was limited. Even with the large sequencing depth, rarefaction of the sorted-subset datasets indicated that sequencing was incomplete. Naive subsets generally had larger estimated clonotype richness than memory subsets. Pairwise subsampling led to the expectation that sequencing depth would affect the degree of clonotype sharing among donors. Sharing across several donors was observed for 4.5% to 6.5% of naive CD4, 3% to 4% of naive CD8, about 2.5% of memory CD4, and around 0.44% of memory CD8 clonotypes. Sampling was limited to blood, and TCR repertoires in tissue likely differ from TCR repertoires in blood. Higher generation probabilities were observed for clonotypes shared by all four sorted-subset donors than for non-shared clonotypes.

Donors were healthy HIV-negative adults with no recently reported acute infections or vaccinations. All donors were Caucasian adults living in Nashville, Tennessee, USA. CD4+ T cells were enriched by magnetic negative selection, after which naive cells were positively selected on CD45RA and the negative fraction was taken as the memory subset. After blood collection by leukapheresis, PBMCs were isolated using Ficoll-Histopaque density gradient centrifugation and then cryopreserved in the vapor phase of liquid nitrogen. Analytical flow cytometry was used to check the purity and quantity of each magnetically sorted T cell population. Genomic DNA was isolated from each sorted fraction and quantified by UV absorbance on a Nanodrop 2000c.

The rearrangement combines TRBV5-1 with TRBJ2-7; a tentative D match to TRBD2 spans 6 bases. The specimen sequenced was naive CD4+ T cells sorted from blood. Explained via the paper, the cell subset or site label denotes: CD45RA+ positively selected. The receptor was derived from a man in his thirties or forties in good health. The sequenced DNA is TGCGCCAGCAGCTTGGCCGCGGGATCCCTCTACGAGCAGTACTTC. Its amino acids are CASSLAAGSLYEQYF.